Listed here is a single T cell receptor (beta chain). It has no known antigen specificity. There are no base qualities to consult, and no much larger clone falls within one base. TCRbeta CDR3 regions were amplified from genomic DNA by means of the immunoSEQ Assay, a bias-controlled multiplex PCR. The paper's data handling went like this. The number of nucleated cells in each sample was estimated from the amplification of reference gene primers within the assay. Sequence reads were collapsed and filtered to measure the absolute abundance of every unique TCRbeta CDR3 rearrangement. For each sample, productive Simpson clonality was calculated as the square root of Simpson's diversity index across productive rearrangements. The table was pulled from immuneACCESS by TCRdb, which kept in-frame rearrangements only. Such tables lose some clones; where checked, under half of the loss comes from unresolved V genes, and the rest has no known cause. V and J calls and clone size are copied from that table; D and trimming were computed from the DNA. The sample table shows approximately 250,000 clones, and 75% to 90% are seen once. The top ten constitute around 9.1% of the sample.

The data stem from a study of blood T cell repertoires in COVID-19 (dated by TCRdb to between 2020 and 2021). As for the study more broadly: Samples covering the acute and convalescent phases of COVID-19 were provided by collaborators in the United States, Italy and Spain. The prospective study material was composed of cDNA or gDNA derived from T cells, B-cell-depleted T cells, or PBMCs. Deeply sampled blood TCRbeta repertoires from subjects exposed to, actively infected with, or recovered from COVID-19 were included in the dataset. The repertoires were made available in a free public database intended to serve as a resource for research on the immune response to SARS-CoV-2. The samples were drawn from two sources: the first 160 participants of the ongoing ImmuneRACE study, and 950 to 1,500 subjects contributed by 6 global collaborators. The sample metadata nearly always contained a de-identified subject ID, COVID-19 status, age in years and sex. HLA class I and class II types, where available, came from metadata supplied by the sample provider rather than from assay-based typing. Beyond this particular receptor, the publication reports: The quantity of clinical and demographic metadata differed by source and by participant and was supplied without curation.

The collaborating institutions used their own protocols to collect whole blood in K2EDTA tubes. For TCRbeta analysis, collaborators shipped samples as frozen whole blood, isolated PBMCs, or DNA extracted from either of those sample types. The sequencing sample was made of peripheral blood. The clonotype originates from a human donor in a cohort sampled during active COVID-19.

The nucleotide sequence reads as follows: TGTGCCAGTAGTTATAGACAGGGGGCCCTTGTTCGCGCCTACGAGCAGTACTTC. It codes for CASSYRQGALVRAYEQYF. The rearranged chain carries TRBV19 and TRBJ2-7; TRBD1 agrees with 10 junctional bases. CDR3 length: 18 amino acids, cysteine to phenylalanine. Just the 54-base CDR3 DNA is kept, in frame starting at base 1. For this chain, trimming is 5 bases at the V end and 2 bases at the J end, and the number of junction bases without a gene match is 15. CDR1 and CDR2, per the germline V gene (reference sequence), are LNHDA and SQIVND.